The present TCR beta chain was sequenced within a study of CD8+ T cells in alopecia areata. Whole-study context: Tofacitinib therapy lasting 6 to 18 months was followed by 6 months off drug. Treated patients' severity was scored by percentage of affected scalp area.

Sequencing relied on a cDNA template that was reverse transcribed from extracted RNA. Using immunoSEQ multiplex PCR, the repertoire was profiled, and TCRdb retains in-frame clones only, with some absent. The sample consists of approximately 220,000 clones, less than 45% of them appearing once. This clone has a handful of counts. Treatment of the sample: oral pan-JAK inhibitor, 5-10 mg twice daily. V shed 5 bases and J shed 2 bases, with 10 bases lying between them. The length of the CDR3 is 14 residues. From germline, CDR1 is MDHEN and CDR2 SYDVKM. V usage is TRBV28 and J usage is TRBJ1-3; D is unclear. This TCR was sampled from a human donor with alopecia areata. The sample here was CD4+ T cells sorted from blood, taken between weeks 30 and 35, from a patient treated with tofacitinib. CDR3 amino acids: CASSPLAPGNTIYF. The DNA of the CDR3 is TGTGCCAGCAGTCCATTAGCACCTGGAAACACCATATATTTT.